Following are 19 T cell receptor beta chains from one sample sequenced in a study of blood T cell repertoires in COVID-19. Libraries were prepared by immunoSEQ multiplex PCR; TCRdb keeps only in-frame clonotypes and omits some of them. Of about 82,000 clones listed, around 85% were seen once; the top ten hold over 15%. Material: peripheral blood. The receptors come from a man aged 80 or over with active or convalescent COVID-19.

This clone has just one count. This chain joins TRBV28 and TRBJ2-7; TRBD1 aligns across 7 bases. The length of the CDR3 is 13 residues. J lost 2 bases, V lost 4 bases, and 2 bases had no gene match. Germline CDR1 is MDHEN and CDR2 is SYDVKM. In DNA, the CDR3 is TGTGCCAGCAGTTGGACAGGAGCCTACGAGCAGTACGTC. As protein: CASSWTGAYEQYV.

In this sample, this clone turned up once. V is TRBV14 and J is TRBJ1-6, with 8 bases matching TRBD1. The CDR3 runs 17 residues. J gave up 0 bases and V 1 base, and 2 bases lay outside the gene matches. Germline V gene sequence: CDR1 SGHDN, CDR2 FVKESK. The chain's CDR3 is CASSQGTGSSYNSPLHF. CDR3 DNA sequence: TGTGCCAGCAGCCAAGGGACAGGGAGCTCCTATAATTCACCCCTCCACTTT.

This chain connects TRBV24-1 to TRBJ2-2, with D perhaps TRBD2 (5 bases). CDR1 and CDR2 from the germline V gene are KGHDR and SFDVKD. CDR3 size: 15 residues. The ends were cut back, 3 bases at V and 6 bases at J, with 13 bases in the middle. The CDR3, as DNA: TGTGCCACCAGTGATCCTGGACTGAATCCCGGGGAGCTGTTTTTT. It codes for CATSDPGLNPGELFF.

This clone was seen just once. The V gene is TRBV12-3 or TRBV12-4, the J gene TRBJ1-2; D is perhaps TRBD1 (6 bases). CDR3 size: 12 residues. With 5 bases removed from V and 8 bases from J, the gap between germline ends came to 12 bases. CDR3 in DNA: TGTGCCAGCAGTCCCAGGGGAGACGGCTACACCTTC. Its protein is CASSPRGDGYTF.

This chain uses TRBV28 with TRBJ1-4, with a tentative D call TRBD1 (6 bases). V lost 5 bases, J lost 7 bases, and 14 bases lay in between. The CDR3 totals 14 residues. CDR1 MDHEN and CDR2 SYDVKM come from the germline V gene. CDR3 in DNA: TGTGCCAGCAGTGAAACAGGGTTTACTGAAAAACTGTTTTTT. Translating it yields CASSETGFTEKLFF.

The chain is built from TRBV28 and TRBJ1-5; tentatively, D is TRBD1 (6 bases). Germline V gene sequence: CDR1 MDHEN, CDR2 SYDVKM. This CDR3 region has 13 residues. The ends were cut back, 11 bases at V and 5 bases at J, with 16 bases in the middle. The CDR3 region is CASRTADYQPQHF. The CDR3 DNA reads as TGTGCCTCAAGGACAGCCGATTATCAGCCCCAGCATTTT.

The chain carries TRBV4-2 and TRBJ2-1; possibly TRBD2 for D (7 bases). The CDR3 is 16 residues long. The V end lost 7 bases, the J end lost 7 bases, and 23 bases lay between the germline ends. Germline V gene lookup returns CDR1 LGHNA and CDR2 YNFKEQ. Written as DNA, the CDR3 is TGTGCCAGCAACCCCGGGGGGCTAGCGCGGTTGAATGAGCAGTTCTTC. It specifies CASNPGGLARLNEQFF.

In its sample, this clone was seen once. V is TRBV7-9 and J is TRBJ2-5; D uncertain. Deletions cut 3 bases from V and 4 bases from J, with 3 bases between. CDR1 is SEHNR, CDR2 FQNEAQ, per germline (reference sequence). The CDR3 covers 11 residues. The CDR3 DNA follows: TGTGCCAGCAGCTTCTCAGAGACCCAGTACTTC. The encoded protein is CASSFSETQYF.

The chain couples TRBV29-1 to TRBJ2-5; D is perhaps TRBD2 (5 bases). CDR1 and CDR2 (germline): SQVTM, ANQGSEA. Trimming removed 5 bases at V and 5 bases at J, with 12 bases between. The CDR3 extends over 12 amino acids. CDR3 coding DNA: TGCAGCGTTCGTCGAGGGCGCGAGACCCAGTACTTC. Residues: CSVRRGRETQYF.

Here the CDR3 reads CASSEWQGETQYF. CDR3 coding DNA: TGTGCCAGCAGTGAATGGCAGGGAGAGACCCAGTACTTC. The rearrangement uses TRBV2 and TRBJ2-5; maybe TRBD1 (5 bases). Trimming cost V 2 bases and J 4 bases, with 8 bases left between them. Germline CDR1 is SNHLY and CDR2 is FYNNEI. CDR3 length: 13 residues.

The V gene is TRBV7-3, the J gene TRBJ2-1; tentative D call: TRBD2 (7 bases). The CDR3 length is 13 residues. V gave up 8 bases and J gave up 6 bases, with 14 bases separating them. The germline gives CDR1 SGHTA, CDR2 FQGTGA. The CDR3 DNA is TGTGCCAGCGCCGGGGGGCTTCGCAATGAGCAGTTCTTC. This encodes CASAGGLRNEQFF.

J is TRBJ2-6 and V is TRBV10-1; D may be TRBD2 (5 bases). The length of the CDR3 is 16 residues. Germline CDR1 WNHNN, CDR2 SYGVQD (reference sequence). The V and J ends lost 4 bases and 4 bases respectively, with 14 bases between them. CDR3 region: CASSGTRNLGANVLTF. Written as DNA, the CDR3 is TGCGCCAGCAGTGGAACTAGGAACCTGGGGGCCAACGTCCTGACTTTC.

V usage is TRBV7-9 and J usage is TRBJ1-1; D not certain. V was shortened by 5 bases and J by 5 bases, with 12 bases between the two germline ends. Germline V gene data show CDR1 as SEHNR and CDR2 as FQNEAQ (reference sequence). The CDR3 length is 13 residues. This chain's CDR3 is CASSPDGFTEAFF. The CDR3, as DNA: TGTGCCAGCAGCCCCGACGGGTTTACTGAAGCTTTCTTT.

The chain couples TRBV9 to TRBJ1-4, with 8 bases matching TRBD1. This CDR3 spans 16 amino acids. The V gene's germline CDR1 is SGDLS and CDR2 YYNGEE. V shed 0 bases, J shed 1 base, and the junction held 2 bases outside the gene matches. The CDR3 is CASSVGDRRTNEKLFF. CDR3 sequence (DNA): TGTGCCAGCAGCGTAGGGGACAGGAGAACTAATGAAAAACTGTTTTTT. Supplemented by reference TRBV9 and TRBJ1-4, the full variable domain reads DSGVTQTPKHLITATGQRVTLRCSPRSGDLSVYWYQQSLDQGLQFLIQYYNGEERAKGNILERFSAQQFPDLHSELNLSSLELGDSALYFCASSVGDRRTNEKLFFGSGTQLSVL.

This chain joins TRBV11-2 and TRBJ2-7; TRBD2 is a possible D gene (7 bases). V dropped 2 bases and J dropped 7 bases, with 15 bases sitting between them. The germline V gene has CDR1 SGHAT and CDR2 FQNNGV. CDR3 size: 14 residues. The CDR3 is CASSLKGGLSEQYV. DNA for the CDR3: TGTGCCAGCAGCTTAAAGGGGGGGTTATCAGAGCAGTACGTC.

CDR3 protein: CASSMTGALSNQPQHF. DNA of the CDR3: TGTGCCAGTAGTATGACAGGGGCCCTCAGCAATCAGCCCCAGCATTTT. The gene calls are TRBV19 and TRBJ1-5; TRBD1 agrees at 8 bases. CDR3 length equals 16 residues. V trimming: 3 bases; J trimming: 1 base; junction bases outside the gene matches: 5. Germline CDR1 reads LNHDA; CDR2 reads SQIVND (reference sequence).

On this clone: A junction end diverges from the germline sequence, so it may reflect a read error. The V call is TRBV11-2, the J call TRBJ2-2, with D possibly being TRBD2 (5 bases). The CDR3 contains 14 residues. Germline lookup yields CDR1 SGHAT and CDR2 FQNNGV. CDR3 sequence reads: CANSSQAGNGELFF. CDR3 nucleotides: TGTGCCAACAGCTCACAAGCCGGGAACGGGGAGCTGTTTTTT.

The J gene is TRBJ1-1, the V gene TRBV5-1, with TRBD1 identical over 10 bases. Germline loops: CDR1 SGHRS, CDR2 YFSETQ. This CDR3 spans 14 amino acids. Trimming cost V 0 bases and J 4 bases; bases outside gene matches: 0. The CDR3 DNA reads TGCGCCAGCAGCTTGGGACAGGGGGCCACTGAAGCTTTCTTT. This gives the protein CASSLGQGATEAFF.

This clone has more than one count but fewer than ten. The CDR3, as DNA: TGTGCCAGCAAACGACAGGGGGATGAAAAACTGTTTTTT. Its translation: CASKRQGDEKLFF. This chain links TRBV2 with TRBJ1-4, with 9 bases fitting TRBD1. Germline lookup yields CDR1 SNHLY and CDR2 FYNNEI. The CDR3 has 13 amino acids. Trimming removed 7 bases from V and 6 bases from J; junction bases left unmatched: 3.